This passage covers 7 T cell receptor beta chains from one sample sequenced in a study of lymphopenia after photon versus proton radiotherapy. The repertoire was sequenced with immunoSEQ multiplex PCR; TCRdb's copy has only in-frame clones and lacks some. The table records 65,000 to 85,000 clones, under 95% of them present only once. The sample was peripheral blood, taken from a patient treated with photon-based radiotherapy. These receptors were taken from a woman in her thirties or forties with cholangiocarcinoma.

The V and J genes are TRBV27 and TRBJ1-1; no firm D call. CDR1 MNHEY and CDR2 SMNVEV come from the germline V gene (reference sequence). The CDR3 loop spans 22 amino acids. V lost 6 bases to trimming and J lost 0 bases, with 35 bases between them. Here the CDR3 reads CASRPSVNLKSDTFAVNTEAFF. In DNA, the CDR3 is TGTGCCAGCAGACCCTCTGTAAACCTCAAGAGCGACACTTTTGCGGTGAACACTGAAGCTTTCTTT.

The chain uses TRBV5-5 and TRBJ1-5; tentative D call: TRBD1 (6 bases). In germline, CDR1 is SGHKS, CDR2 YYEKEE (reference sequence). V was clipped by 4 bases and J by 6 bases, with 17 bases between them. The CDR3 is 15 amino acids. The CDR3 reads CASSQGGIVGQPQHF. Here the CDR3 DNA reads TGTGCCAGCAGCCAAGGGGGGATTGTTGGTCAGCCCCAGCATTTT.

The chain couples TRBV27 to TRBJ2-7; D is unclear. Germline V CDR1 and CDR2: MNHEY, SMNVEV (reference sequence). CDR3 size: 16 residues. V gave up 0 bases and J gave up 1 base, with 13 bases separating them. CDR3 nucleotide sequence: TGTGCCAGCAGTTTATCGCTGAGCACACGATCCTACGAGCAGTACTTC. This sequence encodes CASSLSLSTRSYEQYF.

As concerns this clone: The junction and the germline gene differ at one end; a read error may be behind it. The CDR3 DNA is TGTGCCAGCAGAGCAACCCAAGTAAGGGCCGTTGACTTC. Translation: CASRATQVRAVDF. The chain has TRBV2 and TRBJ2-7; D remains unclear. Germline loops: CDR1 SNHLY, CDR2 FYNNEI. The CDR3 sequence is 13 residues long.

This chain connects TRBV9 to TRBJ1-3; a weak D match, TRBD1 (5 bases). Germline-derived CDR1 and CDR2 are SGDLS and YYNGEE. This CDR3 contains 14 residues. V gave up 1 base and J gave up 8 bases, with 13 bases separating them. CDR3 protein: CASSVRSMGDTIYF. The CDR3 DNA reads as TGTGCCAGCAGCGTACGATCAATGGGGGACACCATATATTTT. The full variable domain, with the rest looked up from reference TRBV9 and TRBJ1-3, is DSGVTQTPKHLITATGQRVTLRCSPRSGDLSVYWYQQSLDQGLQFLIQYYNGEERAKGNILERFSAQQFPDLHSELNLSSLELGDSALYFCASSVRSMGDTIYFGEGSWLTVV.

The chain is built from TRBV6-1 and TRBJ1-2, with no clear D. The germline V gene has CDR1 MNHNS and CDR2 SASEGT. The germline V and J ends were trimmed by 5 bases and 8 bases, with 15 bases remaining between them. The CDR3 totals 13 residues. The CDR3 sequence is CASSFGPEDGYTF. CDR3 sequence (DNA): TGTGCCAGCAGTTTTGGACCGGAGGACGGCTACACCTTC.

This clone has just one count. The chain combines TRBV30 with TRBJ2-7; no clear D gene. Deletions cut 3 bases from V and 0 bases from J, with 12 bases between. Germline V gene data show CDR1 as GTSNPN and CDR2 as SVGIG (reference sequence). This CDR3 has 14 residues. CDR3 loop: CAWRRTASSYEQYF. CDR3 sequence (DNA): TGTGCCTGGAGGCGGACCGCTAGCTCCTACGAGCAGTACTTC.